This T cell receptor (beta chain) derives from a study of T cells in Graves' hyperthyroidism and ophthalmopathy. Researchers amplified the TCR beta CDR3 regions from RNA transcripts. RT-PCR in the first round (using the HTBI primer set) targeted the TCR CDR3. One entry per CDR3 protein results from TCRdb running MiXCR on the multiplex PCR reads. Here the sample spans 200,000 to 250,000 distinct CDR3 sequences, around 17% being singletons. This clonotype appeared a single time. The sequence was obtained from a woman between 50 and 59 years old with Graves' hyperthyroidism. Sequencing was performed on blood.

As DNA, the CDR3 is TGTGCCAGCGGGGGACAGTTATCCTACGAGCAGTACTTC. It specifies CASGGQLSYEQYF. The chain is built from TRBV7-9 and TRBJ2-7; 7 nucleotides match TRBD1. Germline-derived CDR1 and CDR2 are SEHNR and FQNEAQ (reference sequence). Trimming cost V 8 bases and J 1 base; bases outside gene matches: 5. This CDR3 has 13 amino acids.